This TCR beta chain was identified during a study of vaccination and CD4 T cells after COVID-19. Study background: The stimulating agents, overlapping spike peptides, came from SARS-CoV-2, HCoV-NL63, HCoV-OC43 and HCoV-229E.

On this clonotype: Its antigen is unknown.

Study outcomes and limitations: SARS-CoV-2-reactive clonotypes rose nonsignificantly, with the median going from about 20 to 38.

CDR1 is LNHNV and CDR2 is YYDKDF in the germline V gene (reference sequence). This CDR3 spans 13 amino acids. V was clipped by 6 bases and J by 4 bases; unmatched bases: 2. The Oncomine TCR Beta short-read assay sequenced DNA from cultured CD4+ T cells. Each CDR3 protein is one row after TCRdb ran MiXCR on the PCR reads. The data hold about 24,000 distinct CDR3 sequences, with about 40% observed a single time. Time point given: late sampling 161 to 241 days after vaccination in three convalescent patients. Documented treatment: approximately nine-day PBMC culture with coronavirus spike peptide pools or control peptides (ViraFEST assay). Approximately 1.8 million PBMCs per well were cultured with about 10 IU/ml IL-2 and 10 ug/ml peptide pools.

This chain uses TRBV15 with TRBJ1-3; 8 nucleotides match TRBD1. The sample consisted of CD4+ T cells from blood, cultured in vitro, taken about 7 months after SARS-CoV-2 vaccination. The source is a human donor who had recovered from COVID-19. The CDR3 nucleotides are TGTGCCACCAGTCGGGACAGGGGAAACACCATATATTTT. Encoded protein: CATSRDRGNTIYF.